Below, 26 T cell receptor beta chains from the same sample are listed, as sequenced in a study of cytomegalovirus exposure and HLA in healthy donors. The PCR used 60 Vbeta and 13 Jbeta primers. Libraries were prepared by immunoSEQ multiplex PCR; TCRdb keeps only in-frame clonotypes and omits some of them. Of about 41,000 clones in the sample, 81% were seen once. The sample taken for sequencing was PBMCs. These TCRs come from a man over 45 in good health and CMV-seronegative.

There are a few counts of this clone. The chain joins TRBV27 to TRBJ2-2; 7 nucleotides agree with TRBD2. Germline CDR1 is MNHEY and CDR2 is SMNVEV (reference sequence). V lost 4 bases, J lost 5 bases, and 10 bases stayed unmatched. This CDR3 has 16 residues. CDR3 coding DNA: TGTGCCAGCAGTTCTCTCGCGGGAGTCGGGACCGGGGAGCTGTTTTTT. It translates to CASSSLAGVGTGELFF.

The rearrangement uses TRBV5-4 and TRBJ2-7; 7 bases line up with TRBD1. Trimming took 0 bases from V and 0 from J; bases not matched to a gene: 3. The CDR3 has 15 amino acids. CDR1 is SGHNT, CDR2 YYREEE, per germline (reference sequence). The DNA of the CDR3 is TGTGCCAGCAGCTTGGAGGGGGCGAGCTCCTACGAGCAGTACTTC. It is translated as CASSLEGASSYEQYF.

This chain joins TRBV7-9 and TRBJ1-2; 8 nucleotides align to TRBD1. There are 16 residues in the CDR3. The germline CDR1 and CDR2 sequences are SEHNR and FQNEAQ (reference sequence). After removal of 4 bases from V and 5 bases from J, the junction contained 12 bases not matched to a gene. The CDR3 loop reads CASSSDRALLDYGYTF. The DNA for the CDR3 is TGTGCCAGCAGCTCGGACAGGGCCTTATTAGATTATGGCTACACCTTC.

The chain recombines TRBV28 with TRBJ1-1, with D unresolved. V lost 8 bases and J 0 bases, leaving 10 bases between the germline ends. Germline CDR1 and CDR2: MDHEN and SYDVKM. The CDR3 length is 13 residues. CDR3 region: CASGYTVNTEAFF. The CDR3 coding sequence is TGTGCCAGCGGTTACACAGTGAACACTGAAGCTTTCTTT.

V gene TRBV6-1 combines with J gene TRBJ1-4; D uncertain. The length of the CDR3 is 15 residues. The germline gives CDR1 MNHNS, CDR2 SASEGT. Trimming took 9 bases from V and 0 from J, leaving 14 bases between them. CDR3 nucleotide sequence: TGTGCCAGGTACAGATTACGAGCAACTAATGAAAAACTGTTTTTT. Its translation is CARYRLRATNEKLFF.

This chain joins TRBV6-6 and TRBJ2-7, with TRBD2 matching over 10 bases. Germline CDR1 reads MNHNY; CDR2 reads SVGAGI (reference sequence). The V gene end was trimmed by 4 bases and the J gene end by 3 bases; junction bases not matched to a gene: 0. This CDR3 contains 13 residues. The CDR3 nucleotides are TGTGCCAGCAGTTTAGCGGGAGGCTACGAGCAGTACTTC. This codes for CASSLAGGYEQYF.

The chain employs TRBV18 and TRBJ2-5; the D gene is possibly TRBD2 (6 bases). The V and J ends lost 8 bases and 0 bases respectively, with 13 bases between them. The CDR3 consists of 14 residues. The germline V gene has CDR1 KGHSH and CDR2 LQKENI. CDR3 in amino acids: CASKKSGHQETQYF. The CDR3, as DNA: TGTGCCAGCAAAAAAAGCGGGCACCAAGAGACCCAGTACTTC.

The chain carries TRBV11-2 and TRBJ2-1; 8 bases are shared with TRBD2. Per germline, CDR1 SGHAT and CDR2 FQNNGV. J gave up 6 bases and V 8 bases, and 9 bases lay outside the gene matches. The CDR3 spans 14 residues. The CDR3 reads CASDRRLASNEQFF. Written as DNA, the CDR3 is TGTGCCAGCGACCGGCGACTAGCGTCCAATGAGCAGTTCTTC.

CDR3 sequence: CASSRMVGGAPRAFF. As DNA, the CDR3 is TGTGCCAGCAGCCGGATGGTCGGGGGGGCTCCACGGGCTTTCTTT. This rearrangement joins TRBV28 to TRBJ1-1; D is perhaps TRBD1 (6 bases). V was shortened by 6 bases and J by 11 bases, with 25 bases between the two germline ends. This CDR3 spans 15 amino acids. CDR1 is MDHEN, CDR2 SYDVKM, per germline.

The sample holds one count of this clone. V is TRBV2 and J is TRBJ2-2; the match to TRBD2 covers 12 bases. After removal of 6 bases from V and 5 bases from J, the junction contained 13 bases not matched to a gene. Germline V gene sequence: CDR1 SNHLY, CDR2 FYNNEI. There are 18 residues in the CDR3. The CDR3 DNA reads TGTGCCAGCAGCCTAAGGACTAGCGGGGCATGGGGAACCGGGGAGCTGTTTTTT. Translating it yields CASSLRTSGAWGTGELFF. The whole variable domain, remainder taken from reference TRBV2 and TRBJ2-2, is EPEVTQTPSHQVTQMGQEVILRCVPISNHLYFYWYRQILGQKVEFLVSFYNNEISEKSEIFDDQFSVERPDGSNFTLKIRSTKLEDSAMYFCASSLRTSGAWGTGELFFGEGSRLTVL.

The V gene is TRBV5-6, the J gene TRBJ2-1; tentative D call: TRBD2 (5 bases). The CDR3 runs 15 residues. Germline V gene sequence: CDR1 SGHDT, CDR2 YYEEEE. V was clipped by 4 bases and J by 8 bases, with 19 bases between them. CDR3: CASSPEENDWDEQFF. CDR3 nucleotides: TGTGCCAGCAGCCCGGAGGAGAATGATTGGGATGAGCAGTTCTTC.

This clone was seen a handful of times. J is TRBJ2-1 and V is TRBV4-3; 8 bases line up with TRBD2. The CDR3 runs to 16 residues. Germline values: CDR1 LGHNA, CDR2 YSLEER. With 0 bases clipped from V and 0 bases from J, the junction kept 1 base outside the gene matches. This CDR3 reads CASSQDTSGSYNEQFF. CDR3 nucleotides: TGCGCCAGCAGCCAAGACACTAGCGGCTCCTACAATGAGCAGTTCTTC.

The chain couples TRBV5-8 to TRBJ2-3; 8 bases match TRBD1. This CDR3 is 13 amino acids long. Trimming at V came to 4 bases and at J to 4 bases, leaving 2 bases not matched to a gene. Germline lookup yields CDR1 SGHTS and CDR2 YDEGEE. CDR3 loop: CASSLQGADTQYF. The CDR3 DNA sequence: TGTGCCAGCAGCCTACAGGGGGCAGATACGCAGTATTTT.

The chain employs TRBV11-1 and TRBJ1-1; the D is unclear. The CDR3 totals 14 residues. Between the trimmed V and J ends, which lost 2 bases and 5 bases, there was a span of 12 bases. Germline CDR1 and CDR2: SGHAT and FQDESV (reference sequence). In DNA, the CDR3 is TGTGCCAGCAGCTTAATCGAGGGAAGGACTGAAGCTTTCTTT. Its translation is CASSLIEGRTEAFF.

The rearrangement uses TRBV5-5 and TRBJ2-7; 9 bases align to TRBD1. Trimming removed 3 bases from V and 5 bases from J; junction bases left unmatched: 9. Germline V gene lookup returns CDR1 SGHKS and CDR2 YYEKEE (reference sequence). The CDR3 sequence is 15 residues long. The CDR3 sequence: CASSSANRGLHEQYF. CDR3 in DNA: TGTGCCAGCAGCTCGGCTAACAGGGGGCTCCACGAGCAGTACTTC.

The V call is TRBV10-2, the J call TRBJ1-1; 7 bases fit TRBD1. This CDR3 is built from 14 residues. V lost 2 bases, J lost 7 bases, and 7 bases stayed unmatched. Germline V gene sequence: CDR1 WSHSY, CDR2 SAAADI. CDR3 sequence reads: CASSEGTGVDEAFF. CDR3 nucleotide sequence: TGCGCCAGCAGTGAGGGAACAGGGGTGGATGAAGCTTTCTTT.

The J gene is TRBJ1-5, the V gene TRBV7-2, with D unresolved. Trimming left V 5 bases short and J 5 bases short, with 10 bases between. Germline assignment: CDR1 SGHTA and CDR2 FQGNSA. The CDR3 runs to 13 residues. This CDR3 reads CASSNRRDQPQHF. CDR3 coding DNA: TGTGCCAGCAGCAATCGGAGAGATCAGCCCCAGCATTTT.

V is TRBV4-3 and J is TRBJ2-5, with TRBD2 matching over 13 bases. V lost 0 bases and J lost 5; bases outside the gene matches: 9. Germline V lookup: CDR1 LGHNA, CDR2 YSLEER. The CDR3 runs to 18 residues. The CDR3 protein is CASSQDVTSGGAGETQYF. DNA of the CDR3: TGCGCCAGCAGCCAAGATGTAACTAGCGGGGGGGCCGGTGAGACCCAGTACTTC.

The chain links TRBV5-8 to TRBJ1-1; D is uncertain. The germline CDR1 and CDR2 sequences are SGHTS and YDEGEE. V lost 4 bases to trimming and J lost 5 bases, with 18 bases between them. CDR3 length: 15 residues. CDR3 sequence (DNA): TGTGCCAGCAGCAGAATCCGGGAACAGTTGACTGAAGCTTTCTTT. Its translation: CASSRIREQLTEAFF.

V and J are TRBV18 and TRBJ2-3; D may be TRBD2 (6 bases). Trimming took 1 base from V and 0 from J, leaving 8 bases between them. CDR1 is KGHSH, CDR2 LQKENI, per germline. This CDR3 has 15 residues. The CDR3 sequence is CASSPLAASTDTQYF. The CDR3 bases are TGTGCCAGCTCACCACTAGCGGCTAGCACAGATACGCAGTATTTT.

J is TRBJ1-5 and V is TRBV28, with D tentatively TRBD1 (5 bases). The CDR3 is 17 residues long. The germline V and J ends were trimmed by 1 base and 1 base, with 14 bases remaining between them. Germline V gives CDR1 MDHEN, CDR2 SYDVKM. CDR3 DNA: TGTGCCAGCAGTTTATCCTTCGGCACAGGCAGCAATCAGCCCCAGCATTTT. This sequence encodes CASSLSFGTGSNQPQHF.

V is TRBV7-8 and J is TRBJ1-2; D is perhaps TRBD1 (6 bases). The CDR3 is made up of 13 amino acids. The germline gives CDR1 SGHVS, CDR2 FQNEAQ. V was shortened by 3 bases and J by 7 bases, with 12 bases between the two germline ends. In DNA form, the CDR3 reads TGTGCCAGCAGCTTCAGCGGGGGGGCTGGCTACACCTTC. Amino acids: CASSFSGGAGYTF.

The chain employs TRBV9 and TRBJ1-2, with D unresolved. The CDR3 length is 15 residues. The V end lost 3 bases, the J end lost 3 bases, and 15 bases lay between the germline ends. Per germline, CDR1 SGDLS and CDR2 YYNGEE. The CDR3 DNA reads TGTGCCAGCAGCGCCCGTCTAAAATTGGACTATGGCTACACCTTC. Amino acid sequence: CASSARLKLDYGYTF.

This chain connects TRBV5-1 to TRBJ2-5; 7 bases align to TRBD2. The CDR3 totals 14 residues. With V trimmed by 0 bases and J by 5 bases, 4 bases remained unmatched. CDR1 is SGHRS and CDR2 is YFSETQ in the germline V gene. The CDR3 nucleotides are TGCGCCAGCAGCTTGGGCCCGGGAGGCGAGACCCAGTACTTC. Amino acid sequence: CASSLGPGGETQYF.

The chain employs TRBV4-3 and TRBJ2-7; unclear D gene. Germline lookup yields CDR1 LGHNA and CDR2 YSLEER. V dropped 1 base and J dropped 4 bases, with 8 bases sitting between them. The CDR3 runs 13 residues. The CDR3 sequence is CASSQGLVYEQYF. As DNA, the CDR3 is TGCGCCAGCAGCCAAGGACTCGTTTACGAGCAGTACTTC.

This chain links TRBV21-1 with TRBJ1-1. TRBV21-1 is marked as a pseudogene. The CDR3 has 15 residues. The CDR3 spells CASSRGLITNTEAFF. The CDR3 DNA sequence: TGTGCCAGCAGCAGAGGACTGATTACGAACACTGAAGCTTTCTTT.